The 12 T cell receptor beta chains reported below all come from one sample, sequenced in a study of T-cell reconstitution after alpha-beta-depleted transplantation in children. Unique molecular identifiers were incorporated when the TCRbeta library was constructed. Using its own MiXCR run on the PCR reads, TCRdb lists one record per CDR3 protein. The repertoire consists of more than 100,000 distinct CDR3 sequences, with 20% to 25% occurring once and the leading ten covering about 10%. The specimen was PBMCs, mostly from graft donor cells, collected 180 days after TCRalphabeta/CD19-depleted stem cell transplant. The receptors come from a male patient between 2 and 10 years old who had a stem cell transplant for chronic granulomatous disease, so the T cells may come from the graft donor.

The CDR3: CASSLGTSGRVEQYF. CDR3 DNA: TGTGCCAGCAGCTTAGGGACTAGCGGGAGGGTCGAGCAGTACTTC. The chain carries TRBV11-2 and TRBJ2-7; TRBD2 matches at 15 bases. The CDR3 sequence is 15 residues long. Germline V gives CDR1 SGHAT, CDR2 FQNNGV. J lost 6 bases, V lost 1 base, and 1 base had no gene match.

CDR3 sequence (DNA): TGCAGTGCTAGCACCTGGATTGGCAGCTCCTACGAGCAGTACTTC. Residues: CSASTWIGSSYEQYF. The chain recombines TRBV20-1 with TRBJ2-7; D is unresolved. Trimming took off 3 bases at V and 0 bases at J, with 15 bases between the two ends. Looked up from germline, CDR1 is DFQATT and CDR2 is SNEGSKA (reference sequence). This CDR3 contains 15 residues.

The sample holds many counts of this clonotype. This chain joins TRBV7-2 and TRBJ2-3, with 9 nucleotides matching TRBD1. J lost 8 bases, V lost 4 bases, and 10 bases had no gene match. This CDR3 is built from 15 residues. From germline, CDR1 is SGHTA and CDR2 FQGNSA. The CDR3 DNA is TGTGCCAGCAGCTCGACAGGGACAGGGATTGGTACGCAGTATTTT. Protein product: CASSSTGTGIGTQYF.

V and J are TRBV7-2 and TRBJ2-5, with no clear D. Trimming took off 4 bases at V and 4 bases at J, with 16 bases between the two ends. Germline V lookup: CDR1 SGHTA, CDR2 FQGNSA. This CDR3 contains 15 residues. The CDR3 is CASSSDGRLGETQYF. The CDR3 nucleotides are TGTGCCAGCAGCTCCGACGGACGGTTGGGAGAGACCCAGTACTTC.

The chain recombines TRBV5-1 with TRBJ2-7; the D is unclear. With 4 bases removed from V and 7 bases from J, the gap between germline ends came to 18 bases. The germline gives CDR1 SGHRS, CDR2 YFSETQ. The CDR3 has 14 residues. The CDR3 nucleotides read TGCGCCAGCAGCCCTCAAAGACCCGTGTTGGAGCAGTACTTC. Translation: CASSPQRPVLEQYF.

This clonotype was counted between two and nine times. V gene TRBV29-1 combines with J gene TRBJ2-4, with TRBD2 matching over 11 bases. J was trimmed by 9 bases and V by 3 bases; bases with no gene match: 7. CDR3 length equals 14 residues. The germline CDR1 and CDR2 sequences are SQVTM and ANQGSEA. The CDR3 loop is CSVEVAGGPVIQYF. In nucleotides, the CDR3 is TGCAGCGTTGAGGTAGCGGGAGGGCCTGTCATTCAGTACTTC.

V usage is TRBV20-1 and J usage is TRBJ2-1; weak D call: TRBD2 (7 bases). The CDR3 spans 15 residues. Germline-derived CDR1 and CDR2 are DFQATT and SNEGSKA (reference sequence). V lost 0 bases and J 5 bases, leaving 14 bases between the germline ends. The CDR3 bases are TGCAGTGCTAGAGATCTGAGGGGGGGTAACAATGAGCAGTTCTTC. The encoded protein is CSARDLRGGNNEQFF.

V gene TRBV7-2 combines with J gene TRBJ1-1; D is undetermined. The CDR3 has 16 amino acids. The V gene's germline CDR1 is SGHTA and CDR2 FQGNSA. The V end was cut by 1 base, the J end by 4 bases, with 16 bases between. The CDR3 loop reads CASSLDGSVGGTEAFF. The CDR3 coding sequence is TGTGCCAGCAGCTTAGACGGTTCGGTAGGTGGCACTGAAGCTTTCTTT.

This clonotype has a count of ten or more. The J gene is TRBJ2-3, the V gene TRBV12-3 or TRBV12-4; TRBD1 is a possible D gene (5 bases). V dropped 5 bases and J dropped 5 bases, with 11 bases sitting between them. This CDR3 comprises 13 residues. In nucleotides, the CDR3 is TGTGCCAGCAGTCCCTCTAGGGGAGATACGCAGTATTTT. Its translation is CASSPSRGDTQYF.

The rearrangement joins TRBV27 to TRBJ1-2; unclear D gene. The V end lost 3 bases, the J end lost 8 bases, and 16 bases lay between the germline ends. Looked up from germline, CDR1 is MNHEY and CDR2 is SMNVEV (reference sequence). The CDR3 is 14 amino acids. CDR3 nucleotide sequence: TGTGCCAGCAGTTTGTCGTCGGGAAAGCGGGGCTACACCTTC. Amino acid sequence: CASSLSSGKRGYTF.

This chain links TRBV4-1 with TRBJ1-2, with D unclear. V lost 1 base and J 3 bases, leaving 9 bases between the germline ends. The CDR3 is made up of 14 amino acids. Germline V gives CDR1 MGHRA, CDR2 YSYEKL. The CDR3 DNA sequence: TGCGCCAGCAGCCAAGGGATCACCTACTATGGCTACACCTTC. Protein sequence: CASSQGITYYGYTF.

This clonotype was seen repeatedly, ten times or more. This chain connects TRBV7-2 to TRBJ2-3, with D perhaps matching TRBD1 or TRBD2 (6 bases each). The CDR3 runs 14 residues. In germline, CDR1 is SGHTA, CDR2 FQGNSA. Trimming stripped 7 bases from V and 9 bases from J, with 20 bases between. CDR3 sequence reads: CASTRDSPTGTQYF. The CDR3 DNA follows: TGTGCCAGCACGCGGGACTCCCCCACAGGGACGCAGTATTTT.